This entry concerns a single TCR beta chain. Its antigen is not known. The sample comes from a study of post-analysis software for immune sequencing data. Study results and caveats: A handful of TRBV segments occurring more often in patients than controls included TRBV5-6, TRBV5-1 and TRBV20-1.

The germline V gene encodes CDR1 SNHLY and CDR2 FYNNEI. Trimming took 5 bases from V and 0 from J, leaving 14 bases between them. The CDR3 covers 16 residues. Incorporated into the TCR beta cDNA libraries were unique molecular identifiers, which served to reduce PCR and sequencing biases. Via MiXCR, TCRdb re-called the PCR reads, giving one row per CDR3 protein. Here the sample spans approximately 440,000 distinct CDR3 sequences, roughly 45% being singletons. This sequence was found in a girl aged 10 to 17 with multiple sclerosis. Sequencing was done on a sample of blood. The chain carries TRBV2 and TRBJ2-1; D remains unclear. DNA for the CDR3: TGTGCCAGCAGTCTGGACGCCCCCAACTCCTACAATGAGCAGTTCTTC. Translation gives CASSLDAPNSYNEQFF.